This TCR beta chain was observed in a study of blood T cells in healthy people across ages. The CDR3 spans 18 residues. In germline, CDR1 is SGHTA, CDR2 FQGNSA. The ends lost 6 bases at V and 0 bases at J; junction bases unmatched: 9. A second about 7 to 11 cycle PCR used barcoded and J-beta primers. Via MiXCR, TCRdb re-called the 5' RACE reads, giving one row per CDR3 protein. Of about 580,000 distinct CDR3 sequences listed, around half were seen once; the top ten hold around 24%. The genes are TRBV7-2 and TRBJ2-3; 13 bases agree with TRBD2. The source is a man older than 75 in good health. The source material was blood. CDR3 bases: TGTGCCAGCAGTCCAACTAGCGGGAGGGGGCCTAGCACAGATACGCAGTATTTT. It yields the protein CASSPTSGRGPSTDTQYF.